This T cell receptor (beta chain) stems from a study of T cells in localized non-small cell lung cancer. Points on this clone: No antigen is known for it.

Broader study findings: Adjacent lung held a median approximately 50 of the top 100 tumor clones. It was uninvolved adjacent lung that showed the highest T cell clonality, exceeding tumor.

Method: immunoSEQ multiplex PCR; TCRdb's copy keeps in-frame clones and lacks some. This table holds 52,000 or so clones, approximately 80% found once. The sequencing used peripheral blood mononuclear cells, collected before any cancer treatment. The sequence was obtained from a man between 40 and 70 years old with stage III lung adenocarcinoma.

The CDR3 spells CASSLDSGWAGELFF. In DNA form, the CDR3 reads TGCGCCAGCAGCTTGGATTCAGGGTGGGCCGGGGAGCTGTTTTTT. The chain has TRBV5-1 and TRBJ2-2, with TRBD1 as a possible D gene (5 bases). V was clipped by 0 bases and J by 6 bases, with 12 bases between them. This CDR3 is 15 amino acids long. CDR1 SGHRS and CDR2 YFSETQ come from the germline V gene.